This TCR beta chain was sequenced in a study of long-term antiretroviral therapy in people with HIV. Study observations and caveats: Clones expanded before ART dominated the repertoire at all time points.

About this clone itself: What it recognizes is unknown.

Researchers ran immunoSEQ v3.0 at survey level. Profiling relied on immunoSEQ multiplex PCR, and the TCRdb table lists in-frame clones only, not all of them. The sample yields 15,000 to 20,000 clones, 87% seen once. A minimum of one pre-ART and two post-ART PBMC samples existed for each donor. The CDR3 covers 12 residues. Trimming stripped 8 bases from V and 7 bases from J, with 12 bases between. Germline V gene lookup returns CDR1 MNHEY and CDR2 SVGAGI. The receptor was isolated from a man aged 18 to 30 with HIV. This specimen consisted of unsorted PBMCs, obtained 2.1 years after starting antiretroviral therapy. This rearrangement joins TRBV6-5 to TRBJ1-5; D gene unclear. CDR3 nucleotide sequence: TGTGCCAGCTATTATCCTGGGCAGCCCCAGCATTTT. It yields the protein CASYYPGQPQHF.